Below, one T cell receptor beta chain is given with its context. Antigen specificity is unknown. Assay used: immunoSEQ multiplex PCR; TCRdb lists only in-frame clones, some missing. The sample includes roughly 150,000 clones, about 90% of them seen just once. The data derive from a study of T cell responses to AZD1222 COVID-19 vaccine. Germline values: CDR1 MNHEY, CDR2 SVGAGI. The V end lost 7 bases, the J end lost 5 bases, and 8 bases lay between the germline ends. The CDR3 sequence is 12 residues long. Study-level findings and limits: At 160-218 and 743-854, vaccine-associated CD4 TCRs were dominant, and they spanned spike. Most donors were white British and more were female, and clonal diversity was possibly underestimated.

Source: peripheral blood, taken 28 days after the second AZD1222 dose. The V gene is TRBV6-5, the J gene TRBJ2-2; D uncertain. The receptor was derived from an adult who received the AZD1222 COVID-19 vaccine. CDR3 region: CASTRMTGELFF. CDR3 bases: TGTGCCAGCACACGAATGACCGGGGAGCTGTTTTTT.